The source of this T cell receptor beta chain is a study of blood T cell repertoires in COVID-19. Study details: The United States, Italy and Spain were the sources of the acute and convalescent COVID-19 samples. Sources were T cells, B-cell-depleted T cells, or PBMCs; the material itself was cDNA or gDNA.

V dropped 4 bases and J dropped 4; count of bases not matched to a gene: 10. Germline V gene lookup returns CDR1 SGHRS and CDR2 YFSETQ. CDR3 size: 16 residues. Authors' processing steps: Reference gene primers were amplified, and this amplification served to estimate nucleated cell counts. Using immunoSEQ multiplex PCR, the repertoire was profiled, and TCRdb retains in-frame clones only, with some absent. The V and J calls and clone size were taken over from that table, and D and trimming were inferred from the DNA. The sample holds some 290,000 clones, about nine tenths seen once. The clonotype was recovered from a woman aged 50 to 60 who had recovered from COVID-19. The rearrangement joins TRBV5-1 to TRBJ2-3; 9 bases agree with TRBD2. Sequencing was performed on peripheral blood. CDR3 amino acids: CASSPGRGLASDTQYF. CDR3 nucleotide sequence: TGCGCCAGCAGCCCGGGTCGGGGACTAGCATCAGATACGCAGTATTTT.